The 23 T cell receptor beta chains below all came from one sample that was sequenced in a study of identifying expanded T cells in peripheral blood. The method was immunoSEQ multiplex PCR; TCRdb's version includes in-frame clones alone and lacks a portion of them. The sample lists about 91,000 clones, roughly 86% occurring once. The sequenced sample was blood. All receptors come from a person aged 18-70 years in good health.

The chain links TRBV5-6 to TRBJ1-2, with a tentative D call TRBD1 (6 bases). The CDR3 spans 17 residues. With 5 bases removed from V and 0 bases from J, the gap between germline ends came to 20 bases. From germline, CDR1 is SGHDT and CDR2 YYEEEE. For the CDR3, the DNA is TGTGCCAGCAGTTGGGACCCGGGACACCTTTCTAACTATGGCTACACCTTC. Its protein product is CASSWDPGHLSNYGYTF.

This chain connects TRBV9 to TRBJ2-3; no reliable D call. Germline V gene sequence: CDR1 SGDLS, CDR2 YYNGEE. The CDR3 extends over 12 amino acids. V was trimmed by 0 bases and J by 3 bases, leaving 2 bases between them. The CDR3 sequence is CASSVVTDTQYF. DNA for the CDR3: TGTGCCAGCAGCGTAGTAACAGATACGCAGTATTTT.

The gene calls are TRBV6-1 and TRBJ2-7; tentatively, D is TRBD1 or TRBD2 (5 bases each). The germline V gene has CDR1 MNHNS and CDR2 SASEGT. The CDR3 is 16 amino acids. V was clipped by 2 bases and J by 4 bases, with 18 bases between them. CDR3 DNA: TGTGCCAGCAGTGAATGGGACGGAGGAGGTGTGTACGAGCAGTACTTC. The encoded protein is CASSEWDGGGVYEQYF.

This chain connects TRBV5-1 to TRBJ2-1; 11 bases agree with TRBD2. Unmatched junction bases numbered 5, after V lost 5 bases and J lost 7 bases. This CDR3 has 14 residues. Germline loops: CDR1 SGHRS, CDR2 YFSETQ. Here the CDR3 reads CASSLLAGVNEQFF. In DNA form, the CDR3 reads TGCGCCAGCAGTCTACTAGCGGGAGTGAATGAGCAGTTCTTC.

V gene TRBV7-2 combines with J gene TRBJ1-3; D is uncertain. Germline CDR1 reads SGHTA; CDR2 reads FQGNSA. The CDR3 totals 17 residues. The ends were cut back, 3 bases at V and 0 bases at J, with 15 bases in the middle. CDR3 residues: CASSLAHLFTSGNTIYF. In DNA form, the CDR3 reads TGTGCCAGCAGCTTGGCACACTTATTTACCTCTGGAAACACCATATATTTT. Using reference TRBV7-2 and TRBJ1-3 for the parts outside the CDR3, the full variable domain is GAGVSQSPSNKVTEKGKDVELRCDPISGHTALYWYRQSLGQGLEFLIYFQGNSAPDKSGLPSDRFSAERTGGSVSTLTIQRTQQEDSAVYLCASSLAHLFTSGNTIYFGEGSWLTVV.

V is TRBV28 and J is TRBJ1-2; the D gene is possibly TRBD1 (6 bases). Per the germline V gene, CDR1 is MDHEN and CDR2 is SYDVKM. The CDR3 has 15 amino acids. V was pared by 8 bases and J by 2 bases, with 18 bases between. The CDR3 is CASWGRGLGNYGYTF. The CDR3 nucleotides are TGTGCCAGCTGGGGGCGGGGGCTCGGCAACTATGGCTACACCTTC.

The chain couples TRBV7-2 to TRBJ1-5; D gene ambiguous. CDR3 length: 13 residues. Germline V CDR1 and CDR2: SGHTA, FQGNSA. The V end was cut by 5 bases, the J end by 5 bases, with 10 bases between. CDR3 region: CASSPMLDQPQHF. CDR3 sequence (DNA): TGTGCCAGCAGCCCAATGCTGGATCAGCCCCAGCATTTT.

This clone was counted a single time. The chain joins TRBV30 to TRBJ1-5, with D unresolved. Germline loops: CDR1 GTSNPN, CDR2 SVGIG (reference sequence). The CDR3 extends over 13 amino acids. Trimming removed 3 bases at V and 2 bases at J, with 8 bases between. CDR3 amino acids: CAWSPVGNQPQHF. Here the CDR3 DNA reads TGTGCCTGGAGCCCCGTAGGCAATCAGCCCCAGCATTTT.

This clone is a singleton in its sample. The chain has TRBV19 and TRBJ2-7; D perhaps matches TRBD1 (5 bases). The germline V and J ends were trimmed by 1 base and 3 bases, with 10 bases remaining between them. The germline V gene has CDR1 LNHDA and CDR2 SQIVND (reference sequence). This CDR3 contains 14 residues. CDR3 in amino acids: CASSIVQGGYEQYF. CDR3 coding DNA: TGTGCCAGTAGTATAGTGCAGGGTGGCTACGAGCAGTACTTC.

The CDR3 region is CASTPNGRRGTDTQYF. CDR3 coding DNA: TGCGCCAGCACCCCAAATGGGAGGCGGGGCACAGATACGCAGTATTTT. The chain couples TRBV5-1 to TRBJ2-3; TRBD2 might be the D (6 bases). Germline V lookup: CDR1 SGHRS, CDR2 YFSETQ. Trimming took off 6 bases at V and 1 base at J, with 18 bases between the two ends. The CDR3 has 16 residues.

The V and J genes are TRBV6-5 and TRBJ2-5; D tentatively fits TRBD1 or TRBD2 (6 bases each). CDR1 is MNHEY, CDR2 SVGAGI, per germline. V was pared by 0 bases and J by 5 bases, with 10 bases between. This CDR3 has 14 residues. This CDR3 reads CASSYSRGAETQYF. CDR3 bases: TGTGCCAGCAGTTACTCGAGGGGGGCCGAGACCCAGTACTTC.

The chain carries TRBV2 and TRBJ2-2, with 9 bases lining up with TRBD2. The CDR3 is 14 amino acids. Germline CDR1 is SNHLY and CDR2 is FYNNEI. The ends lost 6 bases at V and 5 bases at J; junction bases unmatched: 4. CDR3 in DNA: TGTGCCAGCAGACCGGGACTAGCTACCGGGGAGCTGTTTTTT. It codes for CASRPGLATGELFF.

This clone was picked up a small number of times. The V call is TRBV5-1, the J call TRBJ1-2; D perhaps matches TRBD1 (6 bases). CDR1 and CDR2 (germline): SGHRS, YFSETQ. The CDR3 sequence is 13 residues long. The ends were cut back, 0 bases at V and 8 bases at J, with 11 bases in the middle. The chain's CDR3 is CASSLGQADGYTF. The CDR3 DNA follows: TGCGCCAGCAGCTTGGGACAGGCGGACGGCTACACCTTC.

This clone was recorded at least ten times. This sequence joins TRBV15 and TRBJ2-6, with D unresolved. The CDR3 spans 14 residues. Germline CDR1 LNHNV, CDR2 YYDKDF (reference sequence). The V and J ends lost 11 bases and 3 bases respectively, with 14 bases between them. The DNA of the CDR3 is TGTGCCGCTGGGGAACAAGGTGGGGCCAACGTCCTGACTTTC. Encoded protein: CAAGEQGGANVLTF.

The chain couples TRBV7-2 to TRBJ1-3, with D possibly TRBD1 on 5 matching bases. Germline-derived CDR1 and CDR2 are SGHTA and FQGNSA. This CDR3 is 15 amino acids long. Trimming took off 9 bases at V and 0 bases at J, with 15 bases between the two ends. The CDR3 nucleotides read TGTGCCAGTGAACATGCGGGGGGCTCTGGAAACACCATATATTTT. It is translated as CASEHAGGSGNTIYF.

This chain links TRBV5-1 with TRBJ2-3; perhaps TRBD2 as D (5 bases). CDR1 is SGHRS, CDR2 YFSETQ, per germline. V was pared by 2 bases and J by 0 bases, with 7 bases between. The CDR3 covers 14 residues. The DNA of the CDR3 is TGCGCCAGCAGCTTCGGGGAGAGCACAGATACGCAGTATTTT. It is translated as CASSFGESTDTQYF.

CDR3 protein: CASSPRRGGTEAFF. For the CDR3, the DNA is TGTGCCAGCAGCCCTCGCCGGGGAGGCACTGAAGCTTTCTTT. This chain uses TRBV7-6 with TRBJ1-1; D is unclear. Germline V lookup: CDR1 SGHVS, CDR2 FNYEAQ. Trimming shortened V by 5 bases and J by 4 bases, and 14 bases separated the two germline ends. CDR3 length equals 14 residues.

The chain is built from TRBV7-9 and TRBJ2-5; D not resolved. Germline V lookup: CDR1 SEHNR, CDR2 FQNEAQ (reference sequence). There are 12 residues in the CDR3. The V and J ends lost 10 bases and 1 base respectively, with 10 bases between them. CDR3 region: CATRRIQETQYF. The CDR3 region has the DNA TGTGCCACCCGACGGATCCAAGAGACCCAGTACTTC. Full variable domain (rest looked up from reference TRBV7-9 and TRBJ2-5): DTGVSQNPRHKITKRGQNVTFRCDPISEHNRLYWYRQTLGQGPEFLTYFQNEAQLEKSRLLSDRFSAERPKGSFSTLEIQRTEQGDSAMYLCATRRIQETQYFGPGTRLLVL.

V is TRBV5-1 and J is TRBJ1-1, with D hard to call. V shed 0 bases and J shed 1 base, with 7 bases lying between them. This CDR3 has 14 residues. Germline lookup yields CDR1 SGHRS and CDR2 YFSETQ. The CDR3 region has the DNA TGCGCCAGCAGCTTGGCCAGGCCGAACACTGAAGCTTTCTTT. Translating it yields CASSLARPNTEAFF.

V usage is TRBV6-1 and J usage is TRBJ2-2, with 9 bases identical to TRBD1. From germline, CDR1 is MNHNS and CDR2 SASEGT. This CDR3 region has 17 residues. The trim removed 4 bases at V and 5 bases at J, leaving 11 bases unmatched. The CDR3 here is CASSGGGTGLFTGELFF. The CDR3 region has the DNA TGTGCCAGCAGTGGGGGAGGGACAGGGTTATTTACCGGGGAGCTGTTTTTT.

The chain employs TRBV7-2 and TRBJ1-3, with a weak D call TRBD1 (5 bases). The CDR3 length is 14 residues. V was clipped by 6 bases and J by 2 bases, with 11 bases between them. The germline CDR1 and CDR2 sequences are SGHTA and FQGNSA. The CDR3 nucleotides are TGTGCCAGCAGTGACCTCAGGGCTGGAAACACCATATATTTT. Translated, it gives CASSDLRAGNTIYF.

The chain recombines TRBV10-3 with TRBJ2-1; TRBD2 might be the D (7 bases). The CDR3 is 14 amino acids. The V and J ends lost 10 bases and 5 bases respectively, with 18 bases between them. Germline V gene lookup returns CDR1 ENHRY and CDR2 SYGVKD. The CDR3 DNA sequence: TGTGCCACCGGAGGGGGAGGGCCAAACAATGAGCAGTTCTTC. Translated, it gives CATGGGGPNNEQFF.

CDR3 DNA sequence: TGTGCCAGCAGCTTGGACAGGAAGAGCTCTGGAAACACCATATATTTT. As protein: CASSLDRKSSGNTIYF. The chain combines TRBV5-5 with TRBJ1-3, with D possibly being TRBD1 (5 bases). The CDR3 extends over 16 amino acids. In germline, CDR1 is SGHKS, CDR2 YYEKEE (reference sequence). V was cut by 0 bases and J by 0 bases, with 10 bases left in between.